This T cell receptor beta chain was found in a study of blood T cells in healthy people across ages. Points from the study as a whole: A conclusive naive versus antigen-experienced comparison was prevented by the unsorted PBMCs. In long-lived donors, naive CD4+ cell counts and diversity exceeded those of aged donors.

On this clonotype itself: Its antigen is as yet unknown.

The use of a sample-barcoded 5' primer and a J-beta primer mix characterized a second PCR of about 7 to 12 cycles. Every individual sample yielded 2.5 million or more paired-end reads (each containing CDR3). MiXCR, applied by TCRdb to the 5' RACE reads, yields one record per CDR3 protein. The table lists about 1.4 million distinct CDR3 sequences, around 59% of them singletons. Germline-derived CDR1 and CDR2 are SGHTA and FQGNSA. The CDR3 loop spans 15 amino acids. The receptor was derived from a man younger than 35 in good health. Sequenced: blood. This chain joins TRBV7-2 and TRBJ2-7; TRBD2 matches at 10 bases. The end of the DNA aligns better with TRBJ2-5, so the J call may be wrong. The CDR3 nucleotides read TGTGCCAGCAGCCCCGGGACTAGCGTTTTGGAGACCCAGTACTTC. Its translation is CASSPGTSVLETQYF.